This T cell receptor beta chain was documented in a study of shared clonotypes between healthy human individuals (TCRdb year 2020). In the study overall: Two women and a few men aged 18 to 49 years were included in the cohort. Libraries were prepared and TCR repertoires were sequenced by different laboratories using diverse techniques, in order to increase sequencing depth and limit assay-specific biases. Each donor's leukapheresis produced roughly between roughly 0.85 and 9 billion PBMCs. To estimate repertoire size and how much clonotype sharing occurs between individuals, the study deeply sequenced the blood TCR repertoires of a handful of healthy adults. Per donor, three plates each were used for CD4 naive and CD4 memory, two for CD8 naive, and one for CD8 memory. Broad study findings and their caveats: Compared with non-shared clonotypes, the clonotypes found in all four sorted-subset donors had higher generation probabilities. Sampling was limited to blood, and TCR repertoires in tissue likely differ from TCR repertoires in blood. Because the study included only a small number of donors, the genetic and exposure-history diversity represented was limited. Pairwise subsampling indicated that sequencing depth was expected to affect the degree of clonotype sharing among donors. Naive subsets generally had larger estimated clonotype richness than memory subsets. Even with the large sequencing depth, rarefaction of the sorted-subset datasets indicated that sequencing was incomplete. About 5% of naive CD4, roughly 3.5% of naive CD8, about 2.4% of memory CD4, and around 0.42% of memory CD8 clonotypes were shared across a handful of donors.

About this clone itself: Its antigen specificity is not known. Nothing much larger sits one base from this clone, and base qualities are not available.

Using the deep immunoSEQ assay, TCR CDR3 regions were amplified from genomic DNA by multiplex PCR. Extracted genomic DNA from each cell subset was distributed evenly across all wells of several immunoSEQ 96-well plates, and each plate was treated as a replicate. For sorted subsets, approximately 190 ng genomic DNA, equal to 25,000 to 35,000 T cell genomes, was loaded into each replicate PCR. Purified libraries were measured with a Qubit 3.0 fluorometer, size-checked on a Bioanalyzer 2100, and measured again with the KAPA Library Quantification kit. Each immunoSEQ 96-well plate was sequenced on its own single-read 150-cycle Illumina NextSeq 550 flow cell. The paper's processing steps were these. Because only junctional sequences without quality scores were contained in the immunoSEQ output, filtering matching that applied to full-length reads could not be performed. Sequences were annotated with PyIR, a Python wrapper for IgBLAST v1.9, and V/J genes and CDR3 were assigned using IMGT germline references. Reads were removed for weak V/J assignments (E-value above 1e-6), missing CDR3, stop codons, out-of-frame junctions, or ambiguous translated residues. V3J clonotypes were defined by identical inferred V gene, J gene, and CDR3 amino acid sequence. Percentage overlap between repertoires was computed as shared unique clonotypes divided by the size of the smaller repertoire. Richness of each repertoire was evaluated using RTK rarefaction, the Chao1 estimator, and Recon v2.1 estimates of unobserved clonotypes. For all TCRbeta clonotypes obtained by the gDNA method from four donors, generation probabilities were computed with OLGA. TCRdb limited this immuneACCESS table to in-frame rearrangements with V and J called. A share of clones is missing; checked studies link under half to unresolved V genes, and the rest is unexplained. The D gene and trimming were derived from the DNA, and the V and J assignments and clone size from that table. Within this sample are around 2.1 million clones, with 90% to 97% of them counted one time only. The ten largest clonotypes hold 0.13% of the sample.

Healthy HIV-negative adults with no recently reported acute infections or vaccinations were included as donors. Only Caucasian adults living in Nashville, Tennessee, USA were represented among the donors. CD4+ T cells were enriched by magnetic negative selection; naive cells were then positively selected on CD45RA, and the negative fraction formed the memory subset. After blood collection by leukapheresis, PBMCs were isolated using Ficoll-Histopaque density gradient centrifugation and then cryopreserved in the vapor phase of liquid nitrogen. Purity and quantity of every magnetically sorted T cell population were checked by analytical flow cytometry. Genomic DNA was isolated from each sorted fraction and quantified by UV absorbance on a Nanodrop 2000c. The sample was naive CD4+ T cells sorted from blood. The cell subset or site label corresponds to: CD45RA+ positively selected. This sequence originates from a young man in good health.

The DNA sequence is TGCGCCAGCAGCCAAGAGCCAGCTGGTGGGGGCTACACCTTC. It specifies CASSQEPAGGGYTF. The chain is encoded by TRBV4-3 joined to TRBJ1-2; too little of a D gene remains to name it. For CDR1 and CDR2, the germline V gene lists LGHNA and YSLEER. Trimming costs V 0 bases and J 8 bases, and their ends lie 13 bases apart. Spanning cysteine to phenylalanine, the CDR3 consists of 14 amino acids. The DNA shown is the 42-base CDR3, in frame from base 1.